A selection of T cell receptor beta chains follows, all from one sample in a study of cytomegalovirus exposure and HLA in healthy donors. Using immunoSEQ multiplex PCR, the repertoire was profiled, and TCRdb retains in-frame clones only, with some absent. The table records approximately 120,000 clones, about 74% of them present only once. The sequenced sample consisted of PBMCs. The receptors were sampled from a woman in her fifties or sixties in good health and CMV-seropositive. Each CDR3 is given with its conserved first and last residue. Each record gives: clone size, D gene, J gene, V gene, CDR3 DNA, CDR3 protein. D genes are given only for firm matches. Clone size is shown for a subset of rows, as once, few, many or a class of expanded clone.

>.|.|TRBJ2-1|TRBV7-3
TGTGCCAGCAGCCTCTTCCCCAGGGGGGACCATGAGCAGTTCTTC
CASSLFPRGDHEQFF
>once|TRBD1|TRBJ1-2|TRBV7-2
TGTGCCAGCAGCTTAGGGGACAGGGGGCATGGCTACACCTTC
CASSLGDRGHGYTF
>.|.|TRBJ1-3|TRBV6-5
TGTGCCAGCGACAGGAAACGACCTGGAAACACCATATATTTT
CASDRKRPGNTIYF
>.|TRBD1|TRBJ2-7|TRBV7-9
TGTGCCAGCAGCCCTAGACAGGGATCCTACGAGCAGTACTTC
CASSPRQGSYEQYF
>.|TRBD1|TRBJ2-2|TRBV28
TGTGCCAGCAGTTCCTTACAGGGGGCGATCACCGGGGAGCTGTTTTTT
CASSSLQGAITGELFF
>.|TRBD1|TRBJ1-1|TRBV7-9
TGTGCCAGCAGCCCGCAGACAGGGGAGGACACTGAAGCTTTCTTT
CASSPQTGEDTEAFF
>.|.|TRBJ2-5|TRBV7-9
TGTGCCAGCAGCCCCCTCACAGGGCTAGAAGAGACCCAGTACTTC
CASSPLTGLEETQYF
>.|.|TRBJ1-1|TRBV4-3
TGCGCCAGCAGCCTGACAGGGAACACTGAAGCTTTCTTT
CASSLTGNTEAFF
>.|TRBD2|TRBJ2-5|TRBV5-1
TGCGCCAGCAGCGAGCGGGGGAGTACACAAGAGACCCAGTACTTC
CASSERGSTQETQYF
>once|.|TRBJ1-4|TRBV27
TGTGCCAGCAGGGGGCTGGGCGAAAAACTGTTTTTT
CASRGLGEKLFF
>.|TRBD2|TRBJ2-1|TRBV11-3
TGTGCCAGCAGCTTCGGGGCTAGCGGGGGGCGTGAGCAGTTCTTC
CASSFGASGGREQFF
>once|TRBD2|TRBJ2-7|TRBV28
TGTGCCAGCAGTTTTGCTAGGGCAGCGGGATCCTACGAGCAGTACTTC
CASSFARAAGSYEQYF
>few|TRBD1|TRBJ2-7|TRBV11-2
TGTGCCAGCAGCTATAATCCGGGACAGAGAGAGGAGCAGTACTTC
CASSYNPGQREEQYF
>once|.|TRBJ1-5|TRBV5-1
TGCGCCAGCAGCTTGGGGTTACAGGGTAACCAGCCCCAGCATTTT
CASSLGLQGNQPQHF
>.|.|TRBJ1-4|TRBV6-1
TGTGCCAGCAGCTTAGATGCAACTAATGAAAAACTGTTTTTT
CASSLDATNEKLFF
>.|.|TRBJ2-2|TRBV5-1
TGCGCCAGCAGCGGGGACATAACCGCGAACACCGGGGAGCTGTTTTTT
CASSGDITANTGELFF
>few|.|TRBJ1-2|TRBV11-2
TGTGCCAGCAGCCTAAACCCGGGGGGCGGAGGGGATGGCTACACCTTC
CASSLNPGGGGDGYTF
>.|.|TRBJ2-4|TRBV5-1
TGCGCCAGCAGCTTAGGTAGGCAAGGACTCAAAAACATTCAGTACTTC
CASSLGRQGLKNIQYF
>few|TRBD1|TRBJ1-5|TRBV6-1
TGTGCCAGCAGTGAATGGACAGGGGTTGATCAGCCCCAGCATTTT
CASSEWTGVDQPQHF
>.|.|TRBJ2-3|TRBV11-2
TGTGCCAGCAGCTCCCCTAGTACAGATACGCAGTATTTT
CASSSPSTDTQYF
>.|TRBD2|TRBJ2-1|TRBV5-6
TGTGCCAGCAGCCGTCTAGCGGGGATCAATGAGCAGTTCTTC
CASSRLAGINEQFF
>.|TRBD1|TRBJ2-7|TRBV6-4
TGTGCCAGCAGTGCCCAACAGGGGGGAGAGCAGTACTTC
CASSAQQGGEQYF
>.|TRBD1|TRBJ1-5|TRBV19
TGTGCCAGTAGTATAGATAGTCGGATCCGGACAGGGGGCGGTCAGCCCCAGCATTTT
CASSIDSRIRTGGGQPQHF
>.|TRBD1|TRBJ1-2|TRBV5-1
TGCGCCAGCAGCTGGGGACAGGGGGATGGCTACACCTTC
CASSWGQGDGYTF
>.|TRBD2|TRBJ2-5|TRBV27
TGTGCCAGCAGGACCGTCCGAGGGGCGGGGGGCCTGGAGACCCAGTACTTC
CASRTVRGAGGLETQYF
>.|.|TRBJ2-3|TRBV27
TGTGCCAGCAGTCCCCCCAGGGGGGTCGCGCAGTATTTT
CASSPPRGVAQYF
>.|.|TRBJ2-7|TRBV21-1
TGTGCCAGCAGCAGTCAGGTGTCCACCTACGAGCAGTACTTC
CASSSQVSTYEQYF
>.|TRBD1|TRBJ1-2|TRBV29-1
TGCAGCGCTGGGACAGGGTCTAACTATGGCTACACCTTC
CSAGTGSNYGYTF
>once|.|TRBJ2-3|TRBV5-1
TGCGCCAGCAGCTTGTACTCGCTACAGGAAGATACGAAGTATTTT
CASSLYSLQEDTKYF
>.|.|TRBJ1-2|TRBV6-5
TGTGCCAGCAGACCCGACAGGACCTATGGCTACACCTTC
CASRPDRTYGYTF
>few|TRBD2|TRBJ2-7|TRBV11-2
TGTGCCAGCAGCTCACTAGCGGGGCGCAAGATATCCTACGAGCAGTACTTC
CASSSLAGRKISYEQYF
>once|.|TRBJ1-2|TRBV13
TGTGCCAGCAGCCCAAGGGGGATAGGGTTCACTAACTATGGCTACACCTTC
CASSPRGIGFTNYGYTF
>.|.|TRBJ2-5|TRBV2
TGTGCCAGCAGTGAAGTTCGAGAGACCCAGTACTTC
CASSEVRETQYF
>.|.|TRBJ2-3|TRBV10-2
TGCGCCAGCAGTGAGTACAGGGCCCCCACAGATACGCAGTATTTT
CASSEYRAPTDTQYF
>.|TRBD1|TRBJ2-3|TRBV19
TGTGCCAGTAGTAACAGGGGTGATACGCAGTATTTT
CASSNRGDTQYF
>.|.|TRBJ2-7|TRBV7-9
TGTGCCAGCAGCTTAACTACCCCAGGGGGGGAGCAGTACTTC
CASSLTTPGGEQYF
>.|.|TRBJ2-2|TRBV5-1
TGCGCCAGCAGCTTGTTAGGGGCGGCGAACACCGGGGAGCTGTTTTTT
CASSLLGAANTGELFF
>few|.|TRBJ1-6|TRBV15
TGTGCCACCAGCAGAGCGGGGTCCTATAATTCACCCCTCCACTTT
CATSRAGSYNSPLHF
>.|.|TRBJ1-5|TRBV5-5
TGTGCCAGCAGCTTGGAGTCCCGAGGCGATCAGCCCCAGCATTTT
CASSLESRGDQPQHF
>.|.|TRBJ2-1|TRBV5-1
TGCGCCAGCAGCCCCGGGATCTTGGACAATGAGCAGTTCTTC
CASSPGILDNEQFF
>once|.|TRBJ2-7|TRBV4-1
TGCGCCAGCAGCCAAGATCGTCCGGGGTACTACGAGCAGTACTTC
CASSQDRPGYYEQYF
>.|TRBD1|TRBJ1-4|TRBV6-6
TGTGCCAGCAGCTATGGACGGGACAGGGGGGTGGAAAAACTGTTTTTT
CASSYGRDRGVEKLFF
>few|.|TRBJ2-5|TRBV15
TGTGCCACCAGCAGAGACCTACAAGGACAAGAAGAGACCCAGTACTTC
CATSRDLQGQEETQYF
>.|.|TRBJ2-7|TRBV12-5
TGTGCTAGTGGTTTGGTACCCGACAGCTACGAGCAGTACTTC
CASGLVPDSYEQYF